The 6 T cell receptor beta chains given below trace back to one sample, sequenced in a study of CD8 T cells in Susac syndrome. With random hexamers, about 0.45 to 1 ug RNA was reverse transcribed. TCRdb re-analysed the immunoSEQ multiplex PCR reads in MiXCR, keeping a single row per CDR3 protein. The sample consists of about 210,000 distinct CDR3 sequences, about 96% of them appearing once. Sequenced: CD4+ T cells from PBMCs. The receptor set was obtained from a human donor with multiple sclerosis.

This clonotype appeared once. The gene calls are TRBV24-1 and TRBJ2-3; 7 bases agree with TRBD2. J was trimmed by 4 bases and V by 4 bases; bases with no gene match: 10. Looked up from germline, CDR1 is KGHDR and CDR2 is SFDVKD. The CDR3 contains 16 residues. CDR3 coding DNA: TGTGCCACCAGTGACCGGAGCGGGGTGGGTGCAGATACGCAGTATTTT. Its protein is CATSDRSGVGADTQYF.

This chain connects TRBV7-9 to TRBJ2-3; TRBD2 agrees at 10 bases. The germline V gene has CDR1 SEHNR and CDR2 FQNEAQ (reference sequence). CDR3 length equals 14 residues. V was pared by 2 bases and J by 6 bases, with 2 bases of the junction left unmatched. The CDR3 reads CASSLLAGDDTQYF. The DNA of the CDR3 is TGTGCCAGCAGCTTACTAGCGGGAGACGATACGCAGTATTTT.

The gene calls are TRBV23-1 and TRBJ2-7; a possible D gene is TRBD2 (7 bases). TRBV23-1 carries the ORF label, with uncertain function. The germline V and J ends were trimmed by 0 bases and 6 bases, with 12 bases remaining between them. The CDR3 contains 14 residues. The DNA for the CDR3 is TGCGCCAGCAGTCAATCGGGGGGGCAATCCGAGCAGTACTTC. This codes for CASSQSGGQSEQYF.

In this sample, this clonotype turned up once. This sequence joins TRBV24-1 and TRBJ2-5, with 7 bases aligning to TRBD2. Germline loops: CDR1 KGHDR, CDR2 SFDVKD. This CDR3 spans 16 amino acids. Trimming took 3 bases from V and 7 from J; bases not matched to a gene: 13. The CDR3 nucleotides are TGTGCCACCAGTGATGGGGATAGCGGGCCTCTTGGGACCCAGTACTTC. Encoded protein: CATSDGDSGPLGTQYF.

This chain links TRBV6-5 with TRBJ1-6; D is unresolved. Germline assignment: CDR1 MNHEY and CDR2 SVGAGI. The CDR3 length is 17 residues. V was trimmed by 2 bases and J by 1 base, leaving 12 bases between them. The CDR3 DNA follows: TGTGCCAGCAGTTACGGGATCGAGGGTTCCTATAATTCACCCCTCCACTTT. As protein: CASSYGIEGSYNSPLHF.

This clonotype occurred once. V is TRBV30 and J is TRBJ1-5; D is undetermined. With 0 bases removed from V and 3 bases from J, the gap between germline ends came to 9 bases. The CDR3 covers 14 residues. CDR1 is GTSNPN, CDR2 SVGIG, per germline (reference sequence). The CDR3 loop reads CAWSVGNFNQPQHF. CDR3 in DNA: TGTGCCTGGAGTGTAGGTAACTTCAATCAGCCCCAGCATTTT.